A selection of T cell receptor beta chains follows, all from one sample in a study of naive and memory T cell subsets. TCRdb itself ran the UMI-ligation and nested PCR reads through MiXCR, one entry per CDR3 protein. The sample holds 77,000 or so distinct CDR3 sequences; about 12% are singletons and the top ten take about 0.93%. Sequenced input: central memory CD4+ T cells from blood. These TCRs come from a human donor in good health. The CDR3 runs from the conserved cysteine through the conserved F or W. The D gene is left open where the match is weak. Clone size is given for some rows only: seen once, a few or many times, or a class if the clone is expanded.

CDR3 DNA	CDR3 protein	V gene	D gene	clone size	J gene
TGCAGCTTACGGGACAGGGATGAAAAACTGTTTTTT	CSLRDRDEKLFF	TRBV29-1	TRBD1	few	TRBJ1-4
TGTGCCAGTAGCCGGGGGACCGTTCAGTACTTC	CASSRGTVQYF	TRBV12-3/TRBV12-4	.	few	TRBJ2-4
TGTGCCAGCAGCTTAGACATCATGGAGGGGGCAAAATCCTACAATGAGCAGTTCTTC	CASSLDIMEGAKSYNEQFF	TRBV11-2	.	many	TRBJ2-1
TGTGCCAGCAGCCAAAACTCGAGGACAGGAAAGTACTTC	CASSQNSRTGKYF	TRBV14	TRBD1	few	TRBJ2-5
TGCAGTGCTACAATTCCTCCAGGGACAGATACGCAGTATTTT	CSATIPPGTDTQYF	TRBV20-1	.	many	TRBJ2-3
TGCGCCAGCAGCCAAGAAAATTGGGGTGAGCAGTTCTTC	CASSQENWGEQFF	TRBV4-3	.	many	TRBJ2-1
TGCGCCAGCAGCCCCGGACAGGGAAGCAATCAGCCCCAGCATTTT	CASSPGQGSNQPQHF	TRBV5-1	TRBD1	.	TRBJ1-5
TGCAGTGCTCCAATCCTAGGGATCAATCAGCCCCAGCATTTT	CSAPILGINQPQHF	TRBV20-1	.	many	TRBJ1-5
TGTGCCAGCAACTCGGACAGTGAAGCCAAAAACATTCAGTACTTC	CASNSDSEAKNIQYF	TRBV5-4	.	.	TRBJ2-4
TGTGCCATCAGTGAGTCGGGGACAGGGGATCAGCCCCAGCATTTT	CAISESGTGDQPQHF	TRBV10-3	TRBD1	many	TRBJ1-5
TGTGCCAGCAGCTTAACAGGACAGGACCCTCCGTACTTC	CASSLTGQDPPYF	TRBV11-3	TRBD1	few	TRBJ2-7
TGTGCCAGCAGCTTAGAGGGGAGGGCCACTGAAGCTTTCTTT	CASSLEGRATEAFF	TRBV7-2	.	.	TRBJ1-1
TGTGCCACCAGTGACGGGGCGGGAGGGGCTATTACCTACGAGCAGTACTTC	CATSDGAGGAITYEQYF	TRBV24-1	TRBD2	.	TRBJ2-7
TGCAGTGCTAGAGCCGACCGTAGCAATCAGCCCCAGCATTTT	CSARADRSNQPQHF	TRBV20-1	.	.	TRBJ1-5
TGCAGTGCTAGAGAGACTAGCTCCTACAATGAGCAGTTCTTC	CSARETSSYNEQFF	TRBV20-1	.	.	TRBJ2-1
TGTGCCAGCAGCCCCTACTTGTTATCCGGGGAGCTGTTTTTT	CASSPYLLSGELFF	TRBV9	.	few	TRBJ2-2
TGTGCCAGCCAGAGGGGGTATCAACGTGAGCAGTTCTTC	CASQRGYQREQFF	TRBV6-2/TRBV6-3	.	few	TRBJ2-1
TGTGCCAGTAGCAGAGGGACTAGCGGGAGGTCCGATACGCAGTATTTT	CASSRGTSGRSDTQYF	TRBV19	TRBD2	.	TRBJ2-3
TGTGCCAGCAGTCCACCCCTAGGGTTTCGAAAACTGTTTTTT	CASSPPLGFRKLFF	TRBV28	.	.	TRBJ1-4
TGTGCCATCAGTGTGTCGGGGAGCACTAATGAAAAACTGTTTTTT	CAISVSGSTNEKLFF	TRBV10-3	.	.	TRBJ1-4
TGTGCCAGCAGTGACTCAGCGTGGGAGCCAAGAGACCGGTACTTC	CASSDSAWEPRDRYF	TRBV6-4	.	many	TRBJ2-5
TGTGCCAGCACCGAGGGCGGCTACGAGCAGTACTTC	CASTEGGYEQYF	TRBV2	.	many	TRBJ2-7
TGTGCCTGGGGGGACAGCTCGATTTCCTACGAGCAGTACTTC	CAWGDSSISYEQYF	TRBV30	TRBD1	.	TRBJ2-7
TGTGCCAGCAGCACCATAGCGGGAGGGTTCTCCTACGAGCAGTACTTC	CASSTIAGGFSYEQYF	TRBV28	TRBD2	.	TRBJ2-7
TGTGCCAGCAGTTCACAGGGGGCGCAAGGGGCCAACGTCCTGACTTTC	CASSSQGAQGANVLTF	TRBV28	TRBD1	.	TRBJ2-6
TGTGCCAGCAGTTTAAAAGTGAACACTGAAGCTTTCTTT	CASSLKVNTEAFF	TRBV12-3/TRBV12-4	.	.	TRBJ1-1
TGCAGTGCCGTCAAAGAGAACACTGAAGCTTTCTTT	CSAVKENTEAFF	TRBV20-1	.	many	TRBJ1-1
TGTGCCTCCCTTACAGGGGGCAGGCAAAGGAATGGCTACACCTTC	CASLTGGRQRNGYTF	TRBV24-1	TRBD1	many	TRBJ1-2
TGTGCCAGCAGCGTAGGGGTTAGCGGGGGTCACAATGAGCAGTTCTTC	CASSVGVSGGHNEQFF	TRBV9	TRBD2	.	TRBJ2-1
TGTGCCAGCTCACCACCGGGACCGGGACAGGGGCCCAACATTCAGTACTTC	CASSPPGPGQGPNIQYF	TRBV18	TRBD1	many	TRBJ2-4
TGTGCCAGCAGAAGCCCGACAGGGTACGAGCAGTACTTC	CASRSPTGYEQYF	TRBV28	TRBD1	.	TRBJ2-7
TGTGCCAGCAGCCGAACAGGGGGCGGAGGGAACACTGAAGCTTTCTTT	CASSRTGGGGNTEAFF	TRBV5-4	TRBD1	.	TRBJ1-1
TGTGCCAGCAGTGCGCAACCGGGACAGGGCCCCTCCGAGCAGTACTTC	CASSAQPGQGPSEQYF	TRBV25-1	TRBD1	.	TRBJ2-7
TGTGCCAGCCTCCGGGACAGGGGGACCTACGAGCAGTACTTC	CASLRDRGTYEQYF	TRBV7-2	TRBD1	few	TRBJ2-7
TGTGCCAGCTCACCGAGACTCCCGAACGTCCTAGACGGCACAGATACGCAGTATTTT	CASSPRLPNVLDGTDTQYF	TRBV18	.	many	TRBJ2-3
TGTGCCAGCAGCTCCGACCTTTCTAGCGGTCAAGAGACCCAGTACTTC	CASSSDLSSGQETQYF	TRBV7-8	TRBD2	.	TRBJ2-5
TGTGCCACCCAACTAGCGGGTGCGAACACCGGGGAGCTGTTTTTT	CATQLAGANTGELFF	TRBV24-1	TRBD2	.	TRBJ2-2
TGCAGTGCTAGAGATAGCGGAACGCCCTCCTACGAGCAGTACTTC	CSARDSGTPSYEQYF	TRBV20-1	.	many	TRBJ2-7
TGCAGTGCGCAGTCCCAGGGGGCGGCGGAGACCCAGTACTTC	CSAQSQGAAETQYF	TRBV20-1	TRBD1	.	TRBJ2-5
TGCAGTGCTAGAGAGACAGGGGGCCGGGATCAGCCCCAGCATTTT	CSARETGGRDQPQHF	TRBV20-1	TRBD1	.	TRBJ1-5
TGTGCCAGCAGCCAGACTAGCTCCTACAATGAGCAGTTCTTC	CASSQTSSYNEQFF	TRBV7-2	.	.	TRBJ2-1